Following are 16 T cell receptor beta chains from one sample sequenced in a study of cytomegalovirus exposure and HLA in healthy donors. Primers: 60 Vbeta forward and 13 Jbeta reverse. Assay used: immunoSEQ multiplex PCR; TCRdb lists only in-frame clones, some missing. This table has some 160,000 clones, around 86% appearing once. Source material: PBMCs. These receptor sequences come from a male donor in good health and CMV-seronegative.

This clone was detected only once. The V and J genes are TRBV4-1 and TRBJ2-7; D may be TRBD2 (5 bases). Germline CDR1 MGHRA, CDR2 YSYEKL. CDR3 size: 14 residues. V gave up 0 bases and J gave up 3 bases, with 9 bases separating them. The CDR3 reads CASSQDEGLYEQYF. The CDR3 coding sequence is TGCGCCAGCAGCCAAGATGAGGGTCTCTACGAGCAGTACTTC.

The chain is built from TRBV4-1 and TRBJ1-1; TRBD1 is a possible D gene (6 bases). CDR1 and CDR2 from the germline V gene are MGHRA and YSYEKL. V lost 0 bases and J lost 1, with 12 bases in between. The CDR3 totals 16 residues. CDR3 sequence (DNA): TGCGCCAGCAGCCAAGATTCGGGACAACAGAACACTGAAGCTTTCTTT. Its protein is CASSQDSGQQNTEAFF.

The rearrangement joins TRBV29-1 to TRBJ1-5, with a weak D call TRBD1 (5 bases). V was pared by 4 bases and J by 1 base, with 11 bases between. The CDR3 extends over 14 amino acids. Germline assignment: CDR1 SQVTM and CDR2 ANQGSEA. CDR3 region: CSVASGGSNQPQHF. The CDR3 nucleotides are TGCAGCGTTGCGTCGGGGGGGAGCAATCAGCCCCAGCATTTT.

The V call is TRBV7-2, the J call TRBJ1-2; D gene ambiguous. V was shortened by 1 base and J by 3 bases, with 6 bases between the two germline ends. Germline-derived CDR1 and CDR2 are SGHTA and FQGNSA. This CDR3 is built from 13 residues. CDR3 in amino acids: CASSLDADYGYTF. As DNA, the CDR3 is TGTGCCAGCAGCTTAGATGCAGACTATGGCTACACCTTC.

The CDR3 nucleotides are TGCGCCAGCAGCCAAGGACAGTATAACCTGAACACTGAAGCTTTCTTT. Protein sequence: CASSQGQYNLNTEAFF. The rearrangement links TRBV4-1 to TRBJ1-1; the D gene is possibly TRBD1 (5 bases). This CDR3 is built from 16 residues. Germline loops: CDR1 MGHRA, CDR2 YSYEKL. The V end was cut by 1 base, the J end by 0 bases, with 12 bases between.

V and J are TRBV5-1 and TRBJ2-3; 8 bases are a match to TRBD2. CDR1 and CDR2 from the germline V gene are SGHRS and YFSETQ. The CDR3 loop spans 16 amino acids. With V trimmed by 0 bases and J by 3 bases, 6 bases remained unmatched. CDR3: CASSLAPAGATDTQYF. CDR3 nucleotide sequence: TGCGCCAGCAGCTTGGCTCCAGCGGGGGCTACAGATACGCAGTATTTT.

The rearrangement links TRBV12-2 to TRBJ2-7; the table's TRBD1 call for D was not verified on the DNA. TRBV12-2 is a pseudogene segment. This CDR3 is 15 amino acids long. The DNA of the CDR3 is TGTGCAAGTCGCCGCCCCAGGGGAAAACCCTACGAGCAGTACTTC. Amino acid sequence: CASRRPRGKPYEQYF.

This chain joins TRBV6-5 and TRBJ1-1; tentatively, D is TRBD1 (6 bases). CDR1 and CDR2 from the germline V gene are MNHEY and SVGAGI. The V end was cut by 0 bases, the J end by 3 bases, with 11 bases between. The CDR3 has 15 amino acids. CDR3 protein: CASSYSQGVYTEAFF. Written as DNA, the CDR3 is TGTGCCAGCAGTTACTCACAGGGTGTGTACACTGAAGCTTTCTTT.

The count of this clone is one. V usage is TRBV30 and J usage is TRBJ2-7, with unresolved D. Trimming took off 1 base at V and 6 bases at J, with 13 bases between the two ends. Germline lookup yields CDR1 GTSNPN and CDR2 SVGIG (reference sequence). The CDR3 runs to 13 residues. In DNA, the CDR3 is TGTGCCTGGAGTGACCTTCGCCTGGCCGAGCAGTACTTC. This sequence encodes CAWSDLRLAEQYF.

CDR3 bases: TGTGCCAGCAGCCCCTCCCGGGGTGGCTACACCTTC. Translation: CASSPSRGGYTF. The V and J genes are TRBV7-2 and TRBJ1-2; D is uncertain. Germline lookup yields CDR1 SGHTA and CDR2 FQGNSA. The CDR3 runs to 12 residues. The ends were cut back, 5 bases at V and 7 bases at J, with 11 bases in the middle.

This chain joins TRBV4-3 and TRBJ1-2; D gene ambiguous. The germline gives CDR1 LGHNA, CDR2 YSLEER. The CDR3 length is 13 residues. V was shortened by 4 bases and J by 8 bases, with 14 bases between the two germline ends. As DNA, the CDR3 is TGCGCCAGCAGCCCCGGAACCGCGGCAGGCTACACCTTC. Translation: CASSPGTAAGYTF.

This sequence joins TRBV7-9 and TRBJ2-1; a weak D match, TRBD2 (5 bases). This CDR3 comprises 18 residues. Germline CDR1 reads SEHNR; CDR2 reads FQNEAQ (reference sequence). V shed 1 base and J shed 0 bases, with 16 bases lying between them. The CDR3 sequence: CASSLVGEPSSSYNEQFF. The CDR3 DNA follows: TGTGCCAGCAGCTTAGTGGGAGAGCCGAGTAGCTCCTACAATGAGCAGTTCTTC.

This sequence joins TRBV29-1 and TRBJ2-3; TRBD2 aligns across 16 bases. Per germline, CDR1 SQVTM and CDR2 ANQGSEA. The CDR3 contains 13 residues. V lost 6 bases and J lost 9; bases outside the gene matches: 3. CDR3 DNA sequence: TGCAGCGTGGGGACTAGCGGGGGGGAAACGCAGTATTTT. Translating gives CSVGTSGGETQYF.

CDR3 DNA: TGCAGCGTTGAATCCCCCCCGACAACGCAGTTCTTC. Protein product: CSVESPPTTQFF. This chain connects TRBV29-1 to TRBJ2-1; D is unresolved. CDR3 length equals 12 residues. Trimming pared 2 bases from V and 12 bases from J, leaving 14 bases between. Germline CDR1 SQVTM, CDR2 ANQGSEA.

The CDR3 region has the DNA TGTGCCAGTAGGAACAGGGGCAATCAGCCCCAGCATTTT. As protein: CASRNRGNQPQHF. The genes are TRBV19 and TRBJ1-5; perhaps TRBD1 as D (6 bases). The CDR3 consists of 13 residues. The germline V gene has CDR1 LNHDA and CDR2 SQIVND (reference sequence). Trimming left V 6 bases short and J 2 bases short, with 8 bases between.

Notes on this clone: Germline and junction disagree at one end, which may indicate a read error. This chain links TRBV2 with TRBJ2-6; 12 bases align to TRBD1. This CDR3 is built from 20 residues. Germline CDR1 and CDR2: SNHLY and FYNNEI. The CDR3 reads CASSEAPGGTGGFGANGLTF. The CDR3 DNA reads as TGTGCCAGCAGTGAAGCGCCAGGGGGGACAGGGGGCTTTGGGGCCAACGGCCTGACTTTC. The complete variable domain, with remaining parts taken from reference TRBV2 and TRBJ2-6, reads EPEVTQTPSHQVTQMGQEVILRCVPISNHLYFYWYRQILGQKVEFLVSFYNNEISEKSEIFDDQFSVERPDGSNFTLKIRSTKLEDSAMYFCASSEAPGGTGGFGANGLTFGAGSRLTVL.